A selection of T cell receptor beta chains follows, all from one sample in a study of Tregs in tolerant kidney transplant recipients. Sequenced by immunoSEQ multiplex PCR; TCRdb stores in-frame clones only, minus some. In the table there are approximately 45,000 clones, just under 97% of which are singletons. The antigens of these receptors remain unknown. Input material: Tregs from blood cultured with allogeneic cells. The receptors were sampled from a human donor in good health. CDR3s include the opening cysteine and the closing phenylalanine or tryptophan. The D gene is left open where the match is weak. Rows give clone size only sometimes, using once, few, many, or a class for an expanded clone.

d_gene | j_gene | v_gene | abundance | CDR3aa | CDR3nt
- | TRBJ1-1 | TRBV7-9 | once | CASSLRAGMNTEAFF | TGTGCCAGCAGCTTACGTGCAGGGATGAACACTGAAGCTTTCTTT
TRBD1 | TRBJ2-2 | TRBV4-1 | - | CASSPGQGTGELFF | TGCGCCAGCAGCCCAGGACAGGGGACCGGGGAGCTGTTTTTT
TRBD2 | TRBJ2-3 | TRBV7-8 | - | CASSLTSGTRTDTQYF | TGTGCCAGCAGCTTGACTAGCGGGACGCGCACAGATACGCAGTATTTT
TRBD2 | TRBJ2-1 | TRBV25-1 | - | CASSSLSGRSSYNEQFF | TGTGCCAGCAGTTCCCTTAGCGGGAGGAGCTCCTACAATGAGCAGTTCTTC
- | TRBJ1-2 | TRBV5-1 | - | CASSLGPGEVYGYTF | TGCGCCAGCAGCTTGGGCCCAGGGGAGGTCTATGGCTACACCTTC
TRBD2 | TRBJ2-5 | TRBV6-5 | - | CASSYPLAGVVTQYF | TGTGCCAGCAGTTACCCACTAGCGGGAGTAGTGACCCAGTACTTC
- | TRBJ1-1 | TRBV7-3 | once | CASSPERGTEAFF | TGTGCCAGCAGCCCCGAACGGGGGACTGAAGCTTTCTTT
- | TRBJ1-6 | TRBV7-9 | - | CASSLGGINSPLHF | TGTGCCAGCAGCTTAGGAGGAATTAATTCACCCCTCCACTTT
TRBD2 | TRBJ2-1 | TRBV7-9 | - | CASSKAGPYNEQFF | TGTGCCAGCAGCAAAGCGGGACCGTACAATGAGCAGTTCTTC
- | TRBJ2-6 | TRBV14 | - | CASSQVVLSSGANVLTF | TGTGCCAGCAGCCAAGTTGTCCTTAGCTCTGGGGCCAACGTCCTGACTTTC
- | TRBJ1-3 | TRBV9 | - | CASSYHGNTIYF | TGTGCCAGCAGCTACCACGGAAACACCATATATTTT
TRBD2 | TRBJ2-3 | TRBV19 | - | CATQTSGGATDTQYF | TGTGCCACCCAGACTAGCGGGGGGGCCACAGATACGCAGTATTTT
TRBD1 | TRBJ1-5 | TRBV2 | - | CASSDGTGRKQPQHF | TGTGCCAGCAGTGACGGGACAGGGAGGAAGCAGCCCCAGCATTTT
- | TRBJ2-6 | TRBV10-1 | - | CASSASGANVLTF | TGCGCCAGCAGTGCCTCTGGGGCCAACGTCCTGACTTTC
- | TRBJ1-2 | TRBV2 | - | CASSEDGARVGGYTF | TGTGCCAGCAGCGAAGATGGAGCAAGGGTGGGGGGCTACACCTTC
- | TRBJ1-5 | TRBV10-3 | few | CAISPTASNQPQHF | TGTGCCATCAGCCCGACAGCGAGCAATCAGCCCCAGCATTTT
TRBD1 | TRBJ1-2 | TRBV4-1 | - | CASSQPQGARSYTF | TGCGCCAGCAGCCAGCCCCAGGGGGCGCGTAGCTACACCTTC
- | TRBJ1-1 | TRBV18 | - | CASSPTNTEAFF | TGTGCCAGCTCACCGACGAACACTGAAGCTTTCTTT
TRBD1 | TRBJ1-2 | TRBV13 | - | CASSSTGSYGYTF | TGTGCCAGCAGCTCGACAGGGAGCTATGGCTACACCTTC
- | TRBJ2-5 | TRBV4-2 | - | CASSHRRGYQETQYF | TGTGCCAGCAGCCATCGACGCGGGTACCAAGAGACCCAGTACTTC
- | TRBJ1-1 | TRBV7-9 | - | CASSLEGNTEAFF | TGTGCCAGCAGCTTAGAGGGGAACACTGAAGCTTTCTTT
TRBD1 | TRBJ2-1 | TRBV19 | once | CASSTRDSNNEQFF | TGTGCCAGTAGTACCCGGGACAGTAACAATGAGCAGTTCTTC
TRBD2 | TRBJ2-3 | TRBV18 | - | CASSPGLAGGTDTQYF | TGTGCCAGCTCACCGGGACTAGCGGGGGGCACAGATACGCAGTATTTT
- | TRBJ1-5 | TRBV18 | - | CASSPLANQPQHF | TGTGCCAGCTCACCCCTGGCCAATCAGCCCCAGCATTTT
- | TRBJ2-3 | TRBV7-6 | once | CASSRPSAPDTQYF | TGTGCCAGCAGTCGCCCATCCGCTCCAGATACGCAGTATTTT
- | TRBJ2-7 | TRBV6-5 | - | CASMGGGYYEQYF | TGTGCCAGCATGGGCGGTGGTTACTACGAGCAGTACTTC
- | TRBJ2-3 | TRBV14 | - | CASSQHLGLATDTQYF | TGTGCCAGCAGCCAACATCTCGGACTTGCCACAGATACGCAGTATTTT
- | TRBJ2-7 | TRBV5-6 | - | CASSLVRTRGLTYEQYF | TGTGCCAGCAGCCTGGTTCGAACACGGGGTCTCACCTACGAGCAGTACTTC
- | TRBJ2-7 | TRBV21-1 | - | CASSPKWFADRGTYEQYF | TGTGCCAGCAGCCCCAAATGGTTTGCGGACAGGGGTACCTACGAGCAGTACTTC
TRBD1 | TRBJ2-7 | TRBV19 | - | CASSATGTASYEQYF | TGTGCCAGTAGCGCGACCGGGACAGCCTCCTACGAGCAGTACTTC
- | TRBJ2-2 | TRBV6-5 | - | CASRPGSTGELFF | TGTGCCAGCAGGCCGGGATCAACCGGGGAGCTGTTTTTT
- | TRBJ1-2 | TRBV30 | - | CAWSSRRGNYGYTF | TGTGCCTGGTCTTCCCGGCGGGGAAACTATGGCTACACCTTC
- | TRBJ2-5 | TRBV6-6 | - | CASSYSNRGGETQYF | TGTGCCAGCAGTTACTCGAATAGGGGGGGAGAGACCCAGTACTTC
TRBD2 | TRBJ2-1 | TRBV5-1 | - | CASSSTGTSGIHEQFF | TGCGCCAGCAGCTCAACCGGGACTAGCGGGATTCATGAGCAGTTCTTC
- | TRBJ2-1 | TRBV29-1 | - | CSVGQRGPYNEQFF | TGCAGCGTTGGCCAGCGAGGGCCGTACAATGAGCAGTTCTTC
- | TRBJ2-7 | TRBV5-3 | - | CARSLPRQLLSEQYF | TGTGCCAGAAGCTTGCCAAGGCAGTTGCTCTCCGAGCAGTACTTC
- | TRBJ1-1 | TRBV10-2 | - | CATKRPGVVEAFF | TGCGCCACCAAACGCCCAGGCGTCGTGGAAGCTTTCTTT
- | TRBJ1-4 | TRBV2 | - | CASSPNRAREKLFF | TGTGCCAGCAGCCCAAACAGGGCTCGTGAAAAACTGTTTTTT
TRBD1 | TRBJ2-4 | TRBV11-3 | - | CASRGQGLAAKNIQYF | TGTGCCAGCAGGGGACAGGGGTTGGCGGCCAAAAACATTCAGTACTTC
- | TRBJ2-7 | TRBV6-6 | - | CASNQAGPYEQYF | TGTGCCAGCAATCAGGCGGGACCTTACGAGCAGTACTTC
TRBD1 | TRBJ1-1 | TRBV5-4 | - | CASSSGQGRTEAFF | TGTGCCAGCAGCTCCGGACAGGGTAGGACTGAAGCTTTCTTT
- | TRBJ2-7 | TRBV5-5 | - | CASSFQLYEQYF | TGTGCCAGCAGCTTCCAGCTCTACGAGCAGTACTTC
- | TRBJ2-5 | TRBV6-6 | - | CASSYGGSAGETQYF | TGTGCCAGCAGTTACGGAGGGAGCGCGGGTGAGACCCAGTACTTC
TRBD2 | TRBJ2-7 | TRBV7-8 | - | CASSLAATSVAYEQYF | TGTGCCAGCAGCTTAGCGGCAACTAGCGTCGCCTACGAGCAGTACTTC
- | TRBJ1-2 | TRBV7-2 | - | CASSFAPRGEGYTF | TGTGCCAGCAGCTTCGCCCCGAGGGGGGAAGGCTACACCTTC
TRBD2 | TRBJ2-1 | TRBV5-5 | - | CASSLGAAGGRRYNEQFF | TGTGCCAGCAGCTTGGGGGCAGCGGGAGGCCGCCGCTACAATGAGCAGTTCTTC
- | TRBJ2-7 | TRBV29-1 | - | CAGPSYEQYF | TGCGCGGGCCCTTCCTACGAGCAGTACTTC
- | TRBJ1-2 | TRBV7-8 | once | CASSLVRGASSGYTF | TGTGCCAGCAGCTTAGTTCGGGGGGCGAGTTCTGGCTACACCTTC
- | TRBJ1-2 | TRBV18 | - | CASSPEGPYGYTF | TGTGCCAGCTCACCCGAGGGCCCTTATGGCTACACCTTC
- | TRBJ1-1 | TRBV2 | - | CASSLQGAWAEAFF | TGTGCCAGCAGTTTACAGGGCGCCTGGGCTGAAGCTTTCTTT